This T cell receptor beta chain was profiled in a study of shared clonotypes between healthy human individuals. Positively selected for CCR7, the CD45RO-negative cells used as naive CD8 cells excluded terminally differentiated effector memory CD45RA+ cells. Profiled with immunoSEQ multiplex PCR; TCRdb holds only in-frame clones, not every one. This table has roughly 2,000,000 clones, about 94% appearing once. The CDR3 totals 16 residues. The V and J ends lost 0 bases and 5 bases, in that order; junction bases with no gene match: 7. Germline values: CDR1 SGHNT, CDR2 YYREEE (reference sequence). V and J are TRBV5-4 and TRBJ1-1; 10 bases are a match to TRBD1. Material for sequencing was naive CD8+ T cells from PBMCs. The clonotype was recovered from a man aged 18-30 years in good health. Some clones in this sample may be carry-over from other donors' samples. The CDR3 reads CASSLADRGRGTEAFF. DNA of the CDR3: TGTGCCAGCAGCTTGGCGGACAGGGGGAGAGGAACTGAAGCTTTCTTT.